Sequencing of this T cell receptor beta chain was carried out in a study of Graves' ophthalmopathy and Graves' hyperthyroidism. The CDR3 contains 14 residues. The germline gives CDR1 MGHDK, CDR2 SYGVNS. Between the trimmed V and J ends, which lost 3 bases and 8 bases, there was a span of 11 bases. Clinicians made diagnoses from clinical symptoms, serum thyroxine, TRAb, thyroid ultrasound and orbital computed tomography. PBMCs stemmed from over 8 ml of fresh peripheral blood. From RNA, the CDR3 regions of TCR beta chains were amplified and sequenced. Second-round multiplex PCR came after first-round RT-PCR with HTBI primers. TCRdb re-derived calls from the multiplex PCR reads in MiXCR, one entry per CDR3 protein. The repertoire has 740,000 or so distinct CDR3 sequences, around 40% of them found once; the top ten carry roughly 45%.

This rearrangement joins TRBV25-1 to TRBJ1-6; TRBD1 might be the D (6 bases). This sequence was found in an adult man with Graves' ophthalmopathy. Material: peripheral blood. The CDR3 bases are TGTGCCAGCAGTGACAGGGGTAGGGATTCACCCCTCCACTTT. It codes for CASSDRGRDSPLHF. Complete variable domain (other parts from reference TRBV25-1 and TRBJ1-6): EADIYQTPRYLVIGTGKKITLECSQTMGHDKMYWYQQDPGMELHLIHYSYGVNSTEKGDLSSESTVSRIRTEHFPLTLESARPSHTSQYLCASSDRGRDSPLHFGNGTRLTVT.